This is a list of T cell receptor beta chains from one sample in a study of T-cell memory formation after mild COVID-19. MiXCR, applied by TCRdb to the 5' RACE reads, yields one record per CDR3 protein. The sample consists of hundreds of thousands of distinct CDR3 sequences, 28% of them appearing once. The sample comprised PBMCs or a T cell subset sorted from them (not recorded which). These receptors all come from an adult woman who had mild COVID-19 (a few samples of this study predate the infection). Cell type and time point are not known. CDR3s include the opening cysteine and the closing phenylalanine or tryptophan. Fields, in order: CDR3 DNA, CDR3 protein, D gene, clone size, CDR3 length, J gene, V gene. The D gene is left open where the match is weak. For some rows the clone size is stated as once, few or many, or as a class when expanded; others skip it.

TGTGCCAGCAGTTTTGGTAGTGGGGGTCTCTTC,CASSFGSGGLF,.,.,11,TRBJ2-5,TRBV6-2/TRBV6-3
TGTGCCAGCAGACTAGGACAGGGGCAAGCGAATCAGCCCCAGCATTTT,CASRLGQGQANQPQHF,TRBD1,few,16,TRBJ1-5,TRBV7-3
TGTGCCAGCAGTTCCGTGGCGGGGGGTATTCAGCCCCAGCATTTT,CASSSVAGGIQPQHF,.,.,15,TRBJ1-5,TRBV28
TGTGCCAGCAGCTTAAGGCCCGGCAATGAGCAGTTCTTC,CASSLRPGNEQFF,.,few,13,TRBJ2-1,TRBV7-3
TGCGCCAGCAGCCCATGGACAGGGGGCAACCAAGAGACCCAGTACTTC,CASSPWTGGNQETQYF,TRBD1,.,16,TRBJ2-5,TRBV5-1
TGCAGTGCTCGACACCGGGACGGCCTTTGGGAGCAGTACTTC,CSARHRDGLWEQYF,.,few,14,TRBJ2-7,TRBV20-1
TGTGCCAGCAGTAACACAGGGACCTCCTACGAGCAGTACTTC,CASSNTGTSYEQYF,.,few,14,TRBJ2-7,TRBV27
TGTGCCAGCAGCTACCGGACCTCCTATGGCTACACCTTC,CASSYRTSYGYTF,.,few,13,TRBJ1-2,TRBV5-4
TGCAGCGTTGAAGGGAGGGGTAAATTAAATGAGCAGTTCTTC,CSVEGRGKLNEQFF,.,few,14,TRBJ2-1,TRBV29-1
TGTGCCAGCAGCAACGGACAGGGTTACACTGAAGCTTTCTTT,CASSNGQGYTEAFF,TRBD1,few,14,TRBJ1-1,TRBV5-5
TGCAGTGCCCCGGGACTAGATAAAGGGCAGTACTTC,CSAPGLDKGQYF,TRBD2,.,12,TRBJ2-7,TRBV20-1
TGTGCCAGCAGTTACCAGGGACTAGCGGGAGAGACCCAGTACTTC,CASSYQGLAGETQYF,TRBD2,.,15,TRBJ2-5,TRBV6-2/TRBV6-3
TGCGCCAGCGGCATTGCCACCCCCGCATATGGCTACACCTTC,CASGIATPAYGYTF,.,few,14,TRBJ1-2,TRBV5-1
TGTGCCAGCAGCTTTCGGTACGGGGGGGAGACTGCCTACGAGCAGTACTTC,CASSFRYGGETAYEQYF,TRBD2,few,17,TRBJ2-7,TRBV7-8
TGTGCCAGCAGCTTAGACTCGGGGGTTGAGCAGTTCTTC,CASSLDSGVEQFF,.,.,13,TRBJ2-1,TRBV7-3
TGTGCCAGTAGTTTTCTAGCGGGGGATTACGAGCAGTACTTC,CASSFLAGDYEQYF,TRBD2,few,14,TRBJ2-7,TRBV19
TGTGCCAGCAGTTACTCGATCTGGGTAGGCCTCACTGAAGCTTTCTTT,CASSYSIWVGLTEAFF,.,.,16,TRBJ1-1,TRBV6-2/TRBV6-3
TGCGCCAGCAACCAGGGATTCGGAGATGGCACCGGGGAGCTGTTTTTT,CASNQGFGDGTGELFF,.,.,16,TRBJ2-2,TRBV5-1
TGCAGTGCCTCCCCGATAGCGGGGGGTCGAGAGACCCAGTACTTC,CSASPIAGGRETQYF,TRBD2,.,15,TRBJ2-5,TRBV20-1
TGTGCCAGCAGCTCCAGCGGGACCAACTACGAGCAGTACTTC,CASSSSGTNYEQYF,TRBD2,.,14,TRBJ2-7,TRBV28
TGCAGTGCTAGAGACCCGACTAGCGGGAGCACAGATACGCAGTATTTT,CSARDPTSGSTDTQYF,TRBD2,.,16,TRBJ2-3,TRBV20-1
TGTGCCAGCAGCCCAAGCGGGGGAGAAGATACGCAGTATTTT,CASSPSGGEDTQYF,TRBD2,few,14,TRBJ2-3,TRBV12-3/TRBV12-4
TGTGCCAGCCGCTCCAGGGGTAGTAGCGGGGGTGAGCAGTTCTTC,CASRSRGSSGGEQFF,TRBD2,few,15,TRBJ2-1,TRBV12-3/TRBV12-4
TGCGCCAGCAGCTTGGCGGGGGGCCATCGTGATACGCAGTATTTT,CASSLAGGHRDTQYF,.,few,15,TRBJ2-3,TRBV5-1
TGTGCCAGCAGCCTAAGACCCCACAGACAGGGGACTACGGAGCAGTACTTC,CASSLRPHRQGTTEQYF,.,few,17,TRBJ2-7,TRBV7-6
TGTGCCAGCAGCTGGGGATATGGCACTGAAGCTTTCTTT,CASSWGYGTEAFF,.,few,13,TRBJ1-1,TRBV7-3
TGCAGTGCTAGAGATATAGCCCAGGGTCCCGGGGAGCTGTTTTTT,CSARDIAQGPGELFF,.,.,15,TRBJ2-2,TRBV20-1
TGTGCCAGCAGCGTTGCGAGGGTGCGAGACACTGAAGCTTTCTTT,CASSVARVRDTEAFF,.,few,15,TRBJ1-1,TRBV7-8
TGTGCCAGCATCACAGGGGAAAGAAACACCATATATTTT,CASITGERNTIYF,TRBD1,few,13,TRBJ1-3,TRBV6-1
TGTGCCAGCAGTCCCGGGACAGGGGGAAGCTTGGGCGAGCAGTACTTC,CASSPGTGGSLGEQYF,TRBD1,.,16,TRBJ2-7,TRBV28
TGTGCCAGCAGCTTCGGGGCCAAAGAGACCCAGTACTTC,CASSFGAKETQYF,.,few,13,TRBJ2-5,TRBV7-2